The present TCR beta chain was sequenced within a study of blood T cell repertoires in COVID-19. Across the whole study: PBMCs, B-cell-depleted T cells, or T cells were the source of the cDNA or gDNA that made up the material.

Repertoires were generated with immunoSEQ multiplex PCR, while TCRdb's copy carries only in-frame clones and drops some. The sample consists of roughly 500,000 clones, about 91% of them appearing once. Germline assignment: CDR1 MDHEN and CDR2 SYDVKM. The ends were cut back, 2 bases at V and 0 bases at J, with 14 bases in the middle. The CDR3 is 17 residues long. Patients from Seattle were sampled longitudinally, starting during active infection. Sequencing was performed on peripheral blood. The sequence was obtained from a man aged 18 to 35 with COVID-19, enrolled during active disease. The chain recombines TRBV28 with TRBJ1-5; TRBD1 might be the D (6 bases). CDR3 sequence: CASSLVDSPYSNQPQHF. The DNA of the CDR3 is TGTGCCAGCAGTTTAGTGGACAGCCCATATAGCAATCAGCCCCAGCATTTT.